This T cell receptor (beta chain) is from a study of blood T cells in healthy people across ages. A J-beta primer mix and a sample-barcoded 5' primer were used in a second PCR of roughly 7 to 12 cycles. TCRdb redid the calling of the 5' RACE reads with MiXCR, one entry per CDR3 protein. The data show more than 800,000 distinct CDR3 sequences, about 28% seen once. Germline assignment: CDR1 SGHKS and CDR2 YYEKEE (reference sequence). The germline V and J ends were trimmed by 4 bases and 4 bases, with 15 bases remaining between them. The CDR3 is 15 residues long. The origin of this receptor is an elderly woman in good health. Sequencing used blood. V usage is TRBV5-5 and J usage is TRBJ2-1, with D perhaps matching TRBD2 (7 bases). CDR3 nucleotides: TGTGCCAGCAGCGAAAGGGGGGGCTCGTACAATGAGCAGTTCTTC. It is translated as CASSERGGSYNEQFF.